The entry below gives a single T cell receptor beta chain sequence along with its context. The record originates from a study of blood T cell repertoires in COVID-19. The wider study: Donors in the United States, Italy and Spain gave samples during acute or convalescent COVID-19. T cells, B-cell-depleted T cells, or PBMCs provided the cDNA or gDNA that served as material.

The germline V gene has CDR1 MNHEY and CDR2 SVGAGI. The CDR3 has 16 residues. J gave up 3 bases and V 0 bases, and 6 bases lay outside the gene matches. Original processing methods: Using reference gene primer amplification, nucleated cell counts were estimated. Assay used: immunoSEQ multiplex PCR; TCRdb lists only in-frame clones, some missing. Clone size and the V and J calls come from that table; the DNA yielded D and trimming. The sample carries roughly 400,000 clones, roughly 92% recorded once. Participant age was roughly 18 to 100 years, and participants resided in fewer than 25 US areas. The sequencing sample was made of PBMCs or T cells enriched from blood (not recorded which). This chain uses TRBV6-5 with TRBJ1-2; TRBD1 aligns across 8 bases. This receptor was identified in a middle-aged woman who had been exposed to COVID-19. The CDR3 DNA follows: TGTGCCAGCAGTTACTCCGGACAGGGTCGGTACTATGGCTACACCTTC. This gives the protein CASSYSGQGRYYGYTF.